The 25 T cell receptor beta chains reported below all come from one sample, sequenced in a study of naive and memory T cell subsets. Both TRBC1 and TRBC2 were covered by a beta constant-region primer of two equimolar oligonucleotides. Four rounds of PCR amplified the ligated cDNA using nested alpha and beta constant-region primers plus SP2. A single record per CDR3 protein comes from TCRdb applying MiXCR to the UMI-ligation and nested PCR reads. The sample shows 130,000 or so distinct CDR3 sequences, around 35% of them seen only once. Sequenced material: central memory CD4+ T cells from blood. The receptors shown here come from a human donor in good health.

This chain links TRBV18 with TRBJ2-7; a weak D match, TRBD1 (6 bases). This CDR3 has 14 amino acids. Trimming stripped 4 bases from V and 5 bases from J, with 15 bases between. Germline values: CDR1 KGHSH, CDR2 LQKENI. CDR3 protein: CASSRDKGGHEQYF. CDR3 nucleotides: TGTGCCAGCTCACGGGACAAAGGGGGTCACGAGCAGTACTTC.

The table lists this clonotype with a few counts. The CDR3 DNA is TGTGCCAGCAGCCCGTTTCTTTTTGGTTTTGAAGAGACCCAGTACTTC. Translated, it gives CASSPFLFGFEETQYF. This rearrangement joins TRBV3-1 to TRBJ2-5; D is unresolved. The CDR3 covers 16 residues. In germline, CDR1 is LGHDT, CDR2 YNNKEL (reference sequence). The V and J ends lost 4 bases and 3 bases respectively, with 18 bases between them.

The CDR3 here is CASQRDRTAYTEAFF. Here the CDR3 DNA reads TGCGCCAGCCAAAGGGATCGAACAGCGTACACTGAAGCTTTCTTT. J is TRBJ1-1 and V is TRBV5-1; D is unresolved. Trimming shortened V by 7 bases and J by 3 bases, and 19 bases separated the two germline ends. This CDR3 contains 15 residues. Germline lookup yields CDR1 SGHRS and CDR2 YFSETQ.

The chain combines TRBV15 with TRBJ2-1; 10 nucleotides line up with TRBD2. There are 13 residues in the CDR3. The V segment lost 7 bases and the J segment 6 bases; nucleotides outside the gene matches: 3. Germline CDR1 and CDR2: LNHNV and YYDKDF (reference sequence). As DNA, the CDR3 is TGTGCCACCACCCTAGCGGGAGTCAATGAGCAGTTCTTC. This codes for CATTLAGVNEQFF. Full variable domain (outside the CDR3, taken from reference TRBV15 and TRBJ2-1): DAMVIQNPRYQVTQFGKPVTLSCSQTLNHNVMYWYQQKSSQAPKLLFHYYDKDFNNEADTPDNFQSRRPNTSFCFLDIRSPGLGDTAMYLCATTLAGVNEQFFGPGTRLTVL.

The DNA for the CDR3 is TGTGCCAGCAGCTCCACCTCCAGCCAACGCGGGACAGGGGGACGCGGGCAGTACTTC. It specifies CASSSTSSQRGTGGRGQYF. This chain uses TRBV7-6 with TRBJ2-7, with 11 bases fitting TRBD1. The germline CDR1 and CDR2 sequences are SGHVS and FNYEAQ. This CDR3 is built from 19 residues. With V trimmed by 4 bases and J by 9 bases, 23 bases remained unmatched.

The rearrangement joins TRBV20-1 to TRBJ1-5, with D uncertain. Trimming left V 0 bases short and J 3 bases short, with 9 bases between. The CDR3 totals 14 residues. Germline values: CDR1 DFQATT, CDR2 SNEGSKA (reference sequence). The CDR3 spells CSARDRTFNQPQHF. CDR3 coding DNA: TGCAGTGCTAGAGATCGCACATTCAATCAGCCCCAGCATTTT.

Only a few counts were recorded for this clonotype. This chain joins TRBV27 and TRBJ1-4, with unresolved D. V lost 5 bases and J lost 8, with 12 bases in between. The CDR3 loop spans 13 amino acids. CDR1 is MNHEY, CDR2 SMNVEV, per germline (reference sequence). CDR3 loop: CASSRRDGEKLFF. CDR3 bases: TGTGCCAGCAGTCGCCGGGATGGCGAAAAACTGTTTTTT.

The chain is built from TRBV2 and TRBJ2-7; no clear D. CDR3 length: 13 residues. Germline CDR1 and CDR2: SNHLY and FYNNEI. The V gene lost 6 bases and the J gene lost 4 bases, with 13 bases spanning the gap. CDR3 loop: CASSTSPRYEQYF. The CDR3 DNA reads as TGTGCCAGCAGCACATCCCCTCGATACGAGCAGTACTTC.

The chain links TRBV3-1 to TRBJ1-5; the D gene is possibly TRBD1 (6 bases). This CDR3 comprises 14 residues. V was cut by 1 base and J by 5 bases, with 9 bases left in between. CDR1 and CDR2 (germline): LGHDT, YNNKEL (reference sequence). Here the CDR3 DNA reads TGTGCCAGCAGCCAAGGACAGGTTTATCAGCCCCAGCATTTT. This codes for CASSQGQVYQPQHF.

This clonotype was counted only a few times. This chain links TRBV12-3 or TRBV12-4 with TRBJ1-1; no clear D gene. The CDR3 is 14 residues long. Trimming took off 9 bases at V and 0 bases at J, with 14 bases between the two ends. CDR3 sequence: CASTGRTMNTEAFF. The CDR3 DNA reads as TGTGCCAGTACTGGTAGGACCATGAACACTGAAGCTTTCTTT.

V gene TRBV18 combines with J gene TRBJ1-1, with a possible D match to TRBD1 (5 bases). Between the trimmed V and J ends, which lost 3 bases and 1 base, there was a span of 12 bases. The germline V gene encodes CDR1 KGHSH and CDR2 LQKENI. CDR3 length: 15 amino acids. This chain's CDR3 is CASSPGGVPNTEAFF. The DNA for the CDR3 is TGTGCCAGCTCACCCGGGGGGGTTCCGAACACTGAAGCTTTCTTT.

This CDR3 reads CASRGSGPRNSYEQYF. The CDR3 DNA reads TGTGCCAGCAGGGGGTCGGGGCCAAGAAACTCCTACGAGCAGTACTTC. The J gene is TRBJ2-7, the V gene TRBV28, with D perhaps being TRBD1 or TRBD2 (5 bases each). The germline V gene has CDR1 MDHEN and CDR2 SYDVKM. The CDR3 totals 16 residues. The V end lost 6 bases, the J end lost 0 bases, and 18 bases lay between the germline ends.

The rearrangement joins TRBV20-1 to TRBJ1-4; TRBD1 agrees at 7 bases. CDR3 length: 12 amino acids. Germline CDR1 and CDR2: DFQATT and SNEGSKA (reference sequence). After removal of 0 bases from V and 15 bases from J, the junction contained 7 bases not matched to a gene. The CDR3 spells CSARDRTGKMFF. The CDR3 bases are TGCAGTGCTAGAGACAGGACAGGCAAGATGTTTTTT.

The V and J genes are TRBV27 and TRBJ2-5; 8 bases agree with TRBD2. Germline V gene data show CDR1 as MNHEY and CDR2 as SMNVEV (reference sequence). The ends lost 6 bases at V and 5 bases at J; junction bases unmatched: 5. The CDR3 sequence is 13 residues long. CDR3 in amino acids: CASRRGTRETQYF. CDR3 coding DNA: TGTGCCAGCAGAAGGGGGACTAGGGAGACCCAGTACTTC.

This clonotype was counted a few times. The genes are TRBV6-2 or TRBV6-3 and TRBJ1-1; D gene unclear. V dropped 1 base and J dropped 1 base, with 7 bases sitting between them. The V gene's germline CDR1 is MNHEY and CDR2 SVGEGT. The CDR3 extends over 14 amino acids. The CDR3 sequence: CASSYFQWNTEAFF. In DNA, the CDR3 is TGTGCCAGCAGTTACTTTCAGTGGAACACTGAAGCTTTCTTT.

Only a few counts were recorded for this clonotype. The gene calls are TRBV7-2 and TRBJ2-1; TRBD2 matches 12 bases. CDR1 and CDR2 from the germline V gene are SGHTA and FQGNSA. V lost 0 bases, J lost 6 bases, and 12 bases stayed unmatched. The CDR3 is 19 amino acids. The CDR3 protein is CASSLARTSGTGGVNEQFF. The CDR3 coding sequence is TGTGCCAGCAGCTTAGCTCGGACTAGCGGGACAGGAGGGGTCAATGAGCAGTTCTTC.

This clonotype appeared once. V is TRBV30 and J is TRBJ2-1; D unresolved. V lost 2 bases, J lost 3 bases, and 17 bases lay in between. Germline V gives CDR1 GTSNPN, CDR2 SVGIG (reference sequence). This CDR3 comprises 16 residues. This chain's CDR3 is CAWSRPMARNYNEQFF. DNA of the CDR3: TGTGCCTGGAGTCGCCCAATGGCTCGGAACTACAATGAGCAGTTCTTC.

The rearrangement links TRBV28 to TRBJ1-2, with a tentative D call TRBD1 (5 bases). The CDR3 totals 18 residues. V was pared by 1 base and J by 4 bases, with 22 bases between. The V gene's germline CDR1 is MDHEN and CDR2 SYDVKM. CDR3 amino acids: CASSLSQFGQGRVYGYTF. In nucleotides, the CDR3 is TGTGCCAGCAGTTTATCCCAATTCGGGCAGGGCCGAGTCTATGGCTACACCTTC.

The genes are TRBV20-1 and TRBJ2-7, with TRBD2 as a possible D gene (6 bases). Germline V gene lookup returns CDR1 DFQATT and CDR2 SNEGSKA (reference sequence). The CDR3 spans 14 residues. V dropped 7 bases and J dropped 1 base, with 17 bases sitting between them. The CDR3, as DNA: TGCAGTGTGAGACGGGGGACCGTATCCTACGAGCAGTACTTC. It is translated as CSVRRGTVSYEQYF.

This chain links TRBV6-6 with TRBJ2-3; 7 bases align to TRBD1. Germline-derived CDR1 and CDR2 are MNHNY and SVGAGI (reference sequence). CDR3 size: 15 residues. V trimming: 7 bases; J trimming: 6 bases; junction bases outside the gene matches: 13. In DNA form, the CDR3 reads TGTGCCAGCACCCTCACAGGGGCTTTGGGGGATACGCAGTATTTT. This translates into CASTLTGALGDTQYF.

The chain couples TRBV20-1 to TRBJ1-1, with a possible D match to TRBD1 (5 bases). Germline lookup yields CDR1 DFQATT and CDR2 SNEGSKA (reference sequence). The CDR3 covers 11 residues. Trimming cost V 5 bases and J 4 bases, with 8 bases left between them. The CDR3 DNA follows: TGCAGTGCTCGGGGGATCACTGAAGCTTTCTTT. This translates into CSARGITEAFF.

Only a few counts were recorded for this clonotype. The chain links TRBV18 to TRBJ2-3; D unresolved. V lost 3 bases and J lost 2, with 9 bases in between. Germline V gene lookup returns CDR1 KGHSH and CDR2 LQKENI. This CDR3 comprises 14 residues. CDR3 sequence reads: CASSPGRSTDTQYF. The CDR3 DNA sequence: TGTGCCAGCTCACCGGGTAGATCCACAGATACGCAGTATTTT. Using reference TRBV18 and TRBJ2-3 for the parts outside the CDR3, the full variable domain is NAGVMQNPRHLVRRRGQEARLRCSPMKGHSHVYWYRQLPEEGLKFMVYLQKENIIDESGMPKERFSAEFPKEGPSILRIQQVVRGDSAAYFCASSPGRSTDTQYFGPGTRLTVL.

The table lists this clonotype with many counts. This chain connects TRBV3-1 to TRBJ1-1; D uncertain. V lost 5 bases, J lost 1 base, and 14 bases lay in between. The CDR3 consists of 15 residues. Per the germline V gene, CDR1 is LGHDT and CDR2 is YNNKEL (reference sequence). The CDR3 protein is CASSYSTTANTEAFF. The CDR3 DNA sequence: TGTGCCAGCAGCTATTCGACGACCGCGAACACTGAAGCTTTCTTT.

The gene calls are TRBV12-3 or TRBV12-4 and TRBJ2-4; 8 bases line up with TRBD1. V shed 4 bases and J 7 bases; nucleotides not matched to a gene: 6. The CDR3 is made up of 14 amino acids. CDR3 residues: CASSWTGSSNIQYF. In nucleotides, the CDR3 is TGTGCCAGCAGTTGGACAGGGAGTAGCAACATTCAGTACTTC.

The chain combines TRBV18 with TRBJ1-1; unclear D gene. Germline CDR1 reads KGHSH; CDR2 reads LQKENI. Trimming stripped 2 bases from V and 1 base from J, with 8 bases between. The CDR3 is 14 residues long. CDR3 region: CASSPSIKNTEAFF. The CDR3 nucleotides are TGTGCCAGCTCACCAAGTATAAAGAACACTGAAGCTTTCTTT.